The T cell receptor (beta chain) under discussion was sequenced for a study of T cell repertoires in MIS-A myocarditis (dated by TCRdb to between 2022 and 2023). The CDR3 goes from the cysteine to the phenylalanine over 16 residues. Here the CDR3 DNA is all that survives: 48 bases in frame from base 1. A distance of 14 bases separates the germline ends of V and J, which lose 2 bases and 2 bases respectively. In the germline V gene, CDR1 corresponds to SGHTA and CDR2 to FQGNSA. Amplification of TCRbeta CDR3 regions relied on the immunoSEQ bias-controlled multiplex PCR, followed by high-throughput sequencing. Turning to the authors' computational methods: The immunoSEQ vendor pipeline collapsed and filtered the CDR3 sequences so that the abundance and frequency of each unique TCRbeta CDR3 could be quantified. Dominant CDR3 amino acid sequences were clustered with SARS-CoV-2-specific ImmuneCODE TCRbeta sequences by CD-HIT at a 90% global sequence identity threshold. A clone was classed as hyperexpanded at a frequency of 0.1 to 1 and as large at a frequency of 0.01 to 0.1. MiXCR was used to confirm CDR3 amino acid sequences and V and J gene assignments of dominant clones. The R stringdist package was used to calculate Levenshtein distances between the patient clonotypes and the ImmuneCODE hits. TCRdb carries this immuneACCESS record with in-frame sequences only. Its versions omit some clonotypes, under half of them owing to an unresolved V gene in the studies checked, with the rest unexplained. The D gene and trimming were derived from the DNA, and the V and J assignments and clone size from that table. This sample gives roughly 5,000 clones in total; about four fifths of them show up just once. The ten largest clones capture about 64% of the sample.

This clone showed up just a few times. Its antigen target is currently unknown. Per-nucleotide qualities are absent, and no much larger clonotype sits a single base away. The QIAamp DNA FFPE kit was used to extract genomic DNA from formalin-fixed paraffin-embedded autopsy tissue. The clonotype comes from a man aged 18 to 35 with fulminant myocarditis from multisystem inflammatory syndrome in adults (MIS-A) after COVID-19. Sequenced input: interventricular septum heart tissue obtained at autopsy. The cell subset or site tag for this specimen amounts to: cardiac tissue sample (left or right ventricle, interventricular septum, or pericardium). The rearrangement combines TRBV7-2 with TRBJ2-3, with the D segment identity uncertain. The CDR3 protein: CASSLQRSLPTDTQYF. The DNA reads TGTGCCAGCAGCTTACAAAGGAGCCTCCCCACAGATACGCAGTATTTT.